This T cell receptor beta chain was documented in a study of cytomegalovirus exposure and HLA in healthy donors. Study background: Within an early data release were tens of millions of unique TCRs drawn from HLA-typed donors. Among the 350 to 500 donors who were genotyped, about 79% fell in the genetic ancestry cluster that is associated with self-reported Caucasian donors.

The study's findings and limits: An Asian-associated ancestry cluster reportedly showed fewer N-insertions than the approximately 630-donor mean in a later analysis. 150 to 200 TCR beta chains were listed as cytomegalovirus-associated.

As regards this clone: Its antigen is undetermined.

PCR employed 60 Vbeta and 13 Jbeta primers. TCRdb keeps only in-frame clones here, not all; method: immunoSEQ multiplex PCR. Its listing shows more than 90,000 clones. The CDR3 has 14 residues. Germline V CDR1 and CDR2: LNHDA, SQIVND (reference sequence). V shed 6 bases and J shed 6 bases, with 18 bases lying between them. The specimen was PBMCs. The chain employs TRBV19 and TRBJ2-7, with D possibly TRBD1 on 6 matching bases. The TCR was taken from a man aged 35 to 55 in good health and CMV-seropositive. The DNA of the CDR3 is TGTGCCAGTAGGACCGGGACATCTTTGTCCGAGCAGTACTTC. It translates to CASRTGTSLSEQYF.